Each of the 31 T cell receptor beta chains below was sequenced from the same sample in a study of beta chain features in type 1 diabetes. What was sequenced were expressed TCRB transcripts, since all of the isolated RNA had been reverse transcribed. Profiled with immunoSEQ multiplex PCR; TCRdb holds only in-frame clones, not every one. The data hold about 660,000 clones, with about 14% observed a single time. Their specific antigens are unknown. Notes on the study in general: When Type 1 diabetes patients were examined, their TCRB CDR3s proved moderately but significantly shorter in all four CD4+ subsets.

The specimen was naive CD4+ T cells from blood. The receptor set was obtained from a young man with type 1 diabetes.

This clone was seen a handful of times. This CDR3 is also generated by other DNA sequences in the sample. This chain connects TRBV5-1 to TRBJ1-2, with a weak D call TRBD1 (5 bases). Germline-derived CDR1 and CDR2 are SGHRS and YFSETQ. This CDR3 region has 12 residues. Trimming pared 0 bases from V and 5 bases from J, leaving 5 bases between. The CDR3 DNA follows: TGCGCCAGCAGCTTGGAGGGGTATGGCTACACCTTC. Encoded protein: CASSLEGYGYTF.

The V call is TRBV5-1, the J call TRBJ2-1; 11 bases are shared with TRBD2. J lost 5 bases, V lost 0 bases, and 7 bases had no gene match. This CDR3 spans 17 amino acids. Germline V gene data show CDR1 as SGHRS and CDR2 as YFSETQ. The chain's CDR3 is CASSLVVMGLADNEQFF. In nucleotides, the CDR3 is TGCGCCAGCAGCTTGGTGGTTATGGGACTAGCGGACAATGAGCAGTTCTTC.

This clone was observed a few times. V gene TRBV7-3 combines with J gene TRBJ2-3; D is perhaps TRBD1 (5 bases). The germline V gene has CDR1 SGHTA and CDR2 FQGTGA. The CDR3 contains 14 residues. The V gene lost 2 bases and the J gene lost 1 base, with 7 bases spanning the gap. The CDR3 loop reads CASSLDRGTDTQYF. CDR3 DNA: TGTGCCAGCAGCTTAGACAGAGGCACAGATACGCAGTATTTT.

This clone was counted a few times. The chain employs TRBV13 and TRBJ2-3; D gene ambiguous. The CDR3 has 16 residues. V shed 5 bases and J shed 3 bases, with 18 bases lying between them. The germline CDR1 and CDR2 sequences are PRHDT and FYEKMQ (reference sequence). CDR3 in DNA: TGTGCCAGCAGCGTACTTCACCTTATCGGTACAGATACGCAGTATTTT. Translating gives CASSVLHLIGTDTQYF.

This chain connects TRBV14 to TRBJ1-1; unclear D gene. Per germline, CDR1 SGHDN and CDR2 FVKESK. With 1 base removed from V and 1 base from J, the gap between germline ends came to 10 bases. This CDR3 is 15 amino acids long. In DNA, the CDR3 is TGTGCCAGCAGCCAAGTGGCACAGACGAACACTGAAGCTTTCTTT. It is translated as CASSQVAQTNTEAFF.

J is TRBJ2-7 and V is TRBV19; 9 bases are shared with TRBD1. V lost 4 bases to trimming and J lost 2 bases; unmatched junction nucleotides: 6. The V gene's germline CDR1 is LNHDA and CDR2 SQIVND (reference sequence). CDR3 length: 15 residues. This CDR3 reads CASSREGQGAYEQYF. DNA of the CDR3: TGTGCCAGTAGTAGGGAGGGACAGGGAGCCTACGAGCAGTACTTC.

As regards this clone: Distinct nucleotide sequences in the sample also encode this CDR3. In DNA, the CDR3 is TGTGCCAGCAGCCCGGACAGGGCCTACGAGCAGTACTTC. The encoded protein is CASSPDRAYEQYF. This chain joins TRBV7-9 and TRBJ2-7; 8 nucleotides line up with TRBD1. The germline gives CDR1 SEHNR, CDR2 FQNEAQ (reference sequence). The length of the CDR3 is 13 residues. With V trimmed by 5 bases and J by 2 bases, 2 bases remained unmatched.

The DNA for the CDR3 is TGTGCCAGCAGCCCTATCAAAAGAAGCTCCTATAATTCACCCCTCCACTTT. Amino acid sequence: CASSPIKRSSYNSPLHF. The chain has TRBV27 and TRBJ1-6; D remains unclear. The V end lost 6 bases, the J end lost 0 bases, and 15 bases lay between the germline ends. CDR3 length: 17 residues. Germline values: CDR1 MNHEY, CDR2 SMNVEV (reference sequence).

The genes are TRBV7-9 and TRBJ2-1; D remains unclear. Trimming shortened V by 1 base and J by 7 bases, and 8 bases separated the two germline ends. The germline CDR1 and CDR2 sequences are SEHNR and FQNEAQ (reference sequence). This CDR3 is 13 amino acids long. The CDR3 protein is CASSLEILNEQFF. The CDR3 DNA follows: TGTGCCAGCAGCTTAGAGATTCTGAATGAGCAGTTCTTC. The full variable domain, its missing parts supplied by reference TRBV7-9 and TRBJ2-1, is DTGVSQNPRHKITKRGQNVTFRCDPISEHNRLYWYRQTLGQGPEFLTYFQNEAQLEKSRLLSDRFSAERPKGSFSTLEIQRTEQGDSAMYLCASSLEILNEQFFGPGTRLTVL.

The chain carries TRBV4-3 and TRBJ2-2; TRBD2 matches 9 bases. CDR3 length: 18 residues. The germline CDR1 and CDR2 sequences are LGHNA and YSLEER. V lost 4 bases and J lost 0; bases outside the gene matches: 9. The CDR3 loop is CASSPRASGTANTGELFF. Written as DNA, the CDR3 is TGCGCCAGCAGCCCCCGGGCTAGCGGGACAGCGAACACCGGGGAGCTGTTTTTT.

This clone has just a few counts. V usage is TRBV4-1 and J usage is TRBJ2-3; 7 bases align to TRBD2. Germline V lookup: CDR1 MGHRA, CDR2 YSYEKL. Losses at the gene ends were 3 bases for V and 2 bases for J; bases not matched to a gene: 14. The CDR3 is 18 residues long. The CDR3: CASSHHPGLQTDTDTQYF. In DNA, the CDR3 is TGCGCCAGCAGCCACCACCCGGGACTACAGACAGACACAGATACGCAGTATTTT.

The rearrangement uses TRBV30 and TRBJ1-5, with D possibly matching TRBD1 (6 bases). CDR1 and CDR2 from the germline V gene are GTSNPN and SVGIG (reference sequence). The CDR3 loop spans 15 amino acids. V dropped 2 bases and J dropped 6 bases, with 17 bases sitting between them. CDR3 sequence reads: CAWSHDRGLGQPQHF. The DNA for the CDR3 is TGTGCCTGGAGTCACGATCGGGGGCTTGGTCAGCCCCAGCATTTT.

This clone has a handful of counts. This chain joins TRBV30 and TRBJ1-5, with 9 bases matching TRBD1. The CDR3 has 13 residues. The germline CDR1 and CDR2 sequences are GTSNPN and SVGIG (reference sequence). With V trimmed by 3 bases and J by 7 bases, 4 bases remained unmatched. CDR3 residues: CAWRGQGVQPQHF. The CDR3 nucleotides are TGTGCCTGGAGGGGACAGGGCGTACAGCCCCAGCATTTT.

V usage is TRBV20-1 and J usage is TRBJ1-3; D is unresolved. Between the trimmed V and J ends, which lost 8 bases and 5 bases, there was a span of 10 bases. This CDR3 has 11 amino acids. CDR1 and CDR2 from the germline V gene are DFQATT and SNEGSKA (reference sequence). The CDR3 here is CSHSFRNTIYF. DNA of the CDR3: TGCAGTCATTCGTTTCGAAACACCATATATTTT.

This clone was counted only a few times. The chain joins TRBV5-4 to TRBJ1-4; TRBD1 aligns across 8 bases. V shed 3 bases and J 8 bases; nucleotides not matched to a gene: 6. The CDR3 spans 14 residues. Germline values: CDR1 SGHNT, CDR2 YYREEE (reference sequence). CDR3 DNA: TGTGCCAGCAGCTCAGACAGGGGAGCCGAAAAACTGTTTTTT. Translation gives CASSSDRGAEKLFF.

J is TRBJ2-3 and V is TRBV5-4; D uncertain. V was trimmed by 3 bases and J by 6 bases, leaving 17 bases between them. Germline V gene lookup returns CDR1 SGHNT and CDR2 YYREEE (reference sequence). This CDR3 is 15 amino acids long. The CDR3: CASSSTEWFGDTQYF. CDR3 DNA sequence: TGTGCCAGCAGCTCGACTGAGTGGTTTGGGGATACGCAGTATTTT. Looking up the rest from reference TRBV5-4 and TRBJ2-3 gives the full variable domain: ETGVTQSPTHLIKTRGQQVTLRCSSQSGHNTVSWYQQALGQGPQFIFQYYREEENGRGNFPPRFSGLQFPNYSSELNVNALELDDSALYLCASSSTEWFGDTQYFGPGTRLTVL.

This clone has more than one count but fewer than ten. The chain couples TRBV5-6 to TRBJ2-7; tentative D call: TRBD2 (6 bases). The CDR3 extends over 13 amino acids. V was trimmed by 7 bases and J by 3 bases, leaving 14 bases between them. Germline-derived CDR1 and CDR2 are SGHDT and YYEEEE. CDR3 DNA sequence: TGTGCCAGCCTCCGGGGGTCCGGCTACGAGCAGTACTTC. It codes for CASLRGSGYEQYF.

CDR3 in amino acids: CASSHGTGQFF. In DNA, the CDR3 is TGTGCCAGCAGTCACGGGACAGGGCAGTTCTTC. This chain uses TRBV6-5 with TRBJ2-1; 8 bases map to TRBD1. V was pared by 5 bases and J by 12 bases, with 3 bases of the junction left unmatched. Germline CDR1 MNHEY, CDR2 SVGAGI. There are 11 residues in the CDR3.

The CDR3 DNA sequence: TGTGCCAGCAGCTCGACAGATAAAGAGACCCAGTACTTC. It yields the protein CASSSTDKETQYF. This chain uses TRBV6-5 with TRBJ2-5; possible D gene TRBD1, 5 bases. The CDR3 consists of 13 residues. Germline V gene lookup returns CDR1 MNHEY and CDR2 SVGAGI. Between the trimmed V and J ends, which lost 6 bases and 3 bases, there was a span of 11 bases.

This clone was counted between two and nine times. The chain couples TRBV6-5 to TRBJ2-7; unclear D gene. This CDR3 comprises 14 residues. The V gene lost 4 bases and the J gene lost 4 bases, with 14 bases spanning the gap. The germline V gene encodes CDR1 MNHEY and CDR2 SVGAGI. The CDR3 coding sequence is TGTGCCAGCAGTTCCCGCTCCGACACATACGAGCAGTACTTC. Translation gives CASSSRSDTYEQYF.

This clone has just a few counts. The V and J genes are TRBV14 and TRBJ2-1; D not certain. Germline V lookup: CDR1 SGHDN, CDR2 FVKESK. V lost 4 bases and J lost 2, with 9 bases in between. The length of the CDR3 is 14 residues. Written as DNA, the CDR3 is TGTGCCAGCAGCCTGCCTTTCGCCTACAATGAGCAGTTCTTC. It translates to CASSLPFAYNEQFF.

This clone was counted a few times. The CDR3 bases are TGTGCCATCGGATGGGACAGCTCCTACGAGCAGTACTTC. Residues: CAIGWDSSYEQYF. The chain recombines TRBV10-3 with TRBJ2-7; 7 bases fit TRBD1. V gave up 8 bases and J gave up 0 bases; unmatched junction bases: 4. Germline V gene sequence: CDR1 ENHRY, CDR2 SYGVKD. The CDR3 has 13 residues.

This clone has more than one count but fewer than ten. The same CDR3 arises from other DNA sequences in this sample as well. The chain recombines TRBV5-4 with TRBJ2-5; D not resolved. CDR1 and CDR2 from the germline V gene are SGHNT and YYREEE (reference sequence). The CDR3 is 14 amino acids. Trimming left V 0 bases short and J 1 base short, with 7 bases between. CDR3 sequence reads: CASSLGQIQETQYF. The DNA of the CDR3 is TGTGCCAGCAGCTTGGGACAAATCCAAGAGACCCAGTACTTC.

The V gene is TRBV11-2, the J gene TRBJ2-5, with D tentatively TRBD1 or TRBD2 (5 bases each). Germline CDR1 reads SGHAT; CDR2 reads FQNNGV. This CDR3 has 13 residues. Deletions cut 1 base from V and 5 bases from J, with 8 bases between. CDR3 loop: CASSLAGSETQYF. The CDR3, as DNA: TGTGCCAGCAGCTTAGCAGGGAGTGAGACCCAGTACTTC.

This chain links TRBV5-1 with TRBJ2-1, with D possibly TRBD1 on 7 matching bases. CDR1 is SGHRS and CDR2 is YFSETQ in the germline V gene. CDR3 length: 17 amino acids. V was cut by 2 bases and J by 8 bases, with 23 bases left in between. The CDR3 sequence is CASSLESLTRGADEQFF. CDR3 DNA sequence: TGCGCCAGCAGCTTAGAGTCCCTTACCAGGGGGGCTGATGAGCAGTTCTTC.

The V and J genes are TRBV29-1 and TRBJ1-2, with D perhaps TRBD1 (6 bases). The V gene's germline CDR1 is SQVTM and CDR2 ANQGSEA. Trimming removed 1 base from V and 5 bases from J, with 14 bases in between. This CDR3 contains 14 residues. The CDR3 region is CSVEVTGQPYGYTF. CDR3 DNA: TGCAGCGTTGAAGTGACAGGCCAACCTTATGGCTACACCTTC.

This clone was picked up a small number of times. The rearrangement uses TRBV25-1 and TRBJ2-2; possibly TRBD2 for D (7 bases). Trimming shortened V by 2 bases and J by 8 bases, and 24 bases separated the two germline ends. Germline assignment: CDR1 MGHDK and CDR2 SYGVNS. The length of the CDR3 is 18 residues. The CDR3 is CASSEQPLWGGDEGELFF. Here the CDR3 DNA reads TGTGCCAGCAGTGAACAGCCCCTTTGGGGGGGCGATGAGGGGGAGCTGTTTTTT.

This chain links TRBV19 with TRBJ2-7; 9 bases fit TRBD1. This CDR3 has 16 amino acids. With 5 bases clipped from V and 0 bases from J, the junction kept 8 bases outside the gene matches. Germline V CDR1 and CDR2: LNHDA, SQIVND (reference sequence). The CDR3 DNA reads TGTGCCAGTAGTGGTAACGGACAGGGGAGCTCCTACGAGCAGTACTTC. Translating gives CASSGNGQGSSYEQYF.

This clone has more than one count but fewer than ten. The chain carries TRBV7-8 and TRBJ2-5; D gene uncertain. CDR3 length equals 14 residues. Germline values: CDR1 SGHVS, CDR2 FQNEAQ. The V gene lost 5 bases and the J gene lost 5 bases, with 15 bases spanning the gap. The CDR3 region is CASSPLQRWETQYF. CDR3 DNA: TGTGCCAGCAGCCCCCTCCAAAGGTGGGAGACCCAGTACTTC.

The rearrangement joins TRBV25-1 to TRBJ2-4; possible D gene TRBD1, 6 bases. Trimming removed 0 bases from V and 6 bases from J, with 18 bases in between. This CDR3 is 17 amino acids long. Per the germline V gene, CDR1 is MGHDK and CDR2 is SYGVNS. The CDR3 loop is CASSEYPTGKGRNIQYF. The CDR3 nucleotides read TGTGCCAGCAGTGAATACCCCACAGGGAAGGGCAGAAACATTCAGTACTTC.

The V gene is TRBV6-1, the J gene TRBJ1-1; D unresolved. Germline V lookup: CDR1 MNHNS, CDR2 SASEGT. This CDR3 contains 9 residues. V dropped 7 bases and J dropped 3 bases, with 0 bases sitting between them. Here the CDR3 reads CASNTEAFF. The CDR3 coding sequence is TGTGCCAGCAACACTGAAGCTTTCTTT.